Listed below are T cell receptor beta chains from one sample, sequenced in a study of OX40 agonist ivuxolimab in advanced cancers. Assay: immunoSEQ multiplex PCR; the TCRdb copy retains only in-frame clones and omits some. The sample includes some 38,000 clones, roughly 91% of them seen just once. This specimen consisted of CD4+ or CD8+ T cells sorted from blood, obtained in a trial of the OX40 agonist ivuxolimab. The receptors here all came from an adult with an advanced solid tumor such as melanoma, head and neck, liver or kidney cancer. Both conserved end residues are part of each CDR3. The D gene is left open where the match is weak. Size tells how often a clone was seen (once, few, many) or the class of an expanded clone, and some rows leave it out.

V gene	clone size	J gene	D gene	CDR3 DNA	CDR3 protein
TRBV2	-	TRBJ1-4	-	TGTGCCAGCAGTGGTAATAGGGGGTCCCTTTCAACTAATGAAAAACTGTTTTTT	CASSGNRGSLSTNEKLFF
TRBV29-1	-	TRBJ2-6	-	TGCAGCGCCGAGTCTGGGGCCAACGTCCTGACTTTC	CSAESGANVLTF
TRBV6-6	-	TRBJ1-2	TRBD1	TGTGCCAGCAACGACAGGGGTTATGGCTACACCTTC	CASNDRGYGYTF
TRBV7-8	-	TRBJ2-1	TRBD2	TGTGCCAGCAGCAAAGCGCGAGTGGGGGGGTACAATGAGCAGTTCTTC	CASSKARVGGYNEQFF
TRBV6-1	-	TRBJ1-4	-	TGTGCCAGCAGCAACGACAGGAACGAAAAACTGTTTTTT	CASSNDRNEKLFF
TRBV5-1	-	TRBJ2-3	-	TGCGCCAGCAGTAGACTAGAGGGCACAGATACGCAGTATTTT	CASSRLEGTDTQYF
TRBV5-1	-	TRBJ2-1	TRBD1	TGCGCCAGCAGCGCGGAATACACAGGGGTGGGCGAGCAGTTCTTC	CASSAEYTGVGEQFF
TRBV5-4	-	TRBJ1-4	TRBD1	TGTGCCAGCAGCCCAGAAAGCAGGGGGCGCCGAGAAAAACTGTTTTTT	CASSPESRGRREKLFF
TRBV6-1	-	TRBJ1-1	-	TGTGCCAGCAGCCTGACAGGTAGGGCTTTCTTT	CASSLTGRAFF
TRBV6-5	-	TRBJ1-5	TRBD1	TGTGTCACTACAGCAGGGGGCGGCAATCAGCCCCAGCATTTT	CVTTAGGGNQPQHF
TRBV5-1	-	TRBJ1-3	TRBD1	TGCGCCAGCAGCACGACAGGGTATACTGGAAACACCATATATTTT	CASSTTGYTGNTIYF
TRBV5-1	-	TRBJ2-3	-	TGCGCCAGCAGCTGGACATTGGGGAGCGATACGCAGTATTTT	CASSWTLGSDTQYF
TRBV19	-	TRBJ2-5	-	TGTGCCAGTAGTATAGTTCCAGATGCAGTAGGAGAGACCCAGTACTTC	CASSIVPDAVGETQYF
TRBV2	-	TRBJ2-5	-	TGTGCCAGCAGTCCCCAGGGGGAGACCCAGTACTTC	CASSPQGETQYF
TRBV5-4	-	TRBJ2-3	-	TGTGCCAGCAGCTTGTCCAGTGGGGGGTCAGATACGCAGTATTTT	CASSLSSGGSDTQYF
TRBV6-5	-	TRBJ2-7	-	TGTGCCAGCAGGCCGACCGGTCGGTTAGGCGAGCAGTACTTC	CASRPTGRLGEQYF
TRBV19	-	TRBJ2-3	-	TGTGCCAGTAGGGAGGGGGAGGGTAACACAGATACGCAGTATTTT	CASREGEGNTDTQYF
TRBV5-1	-	TRBJ1-1	-	TGCGCCAGCAGCTTGGAGGGAGTGAACACTGAAGCTTTCTTT	CASSLEGVNTEAFF
TRBV7-6	-	TRBJ1-1	-	TGTGCCAGCAGCTTTGGTAACGGGAACACTGAAGCTTTCTTT	CASSFGNGNTEAFF
TRBV6-5	-	TRBJ1-2	-	TGTGCCAGCAGTCCAGGGTATGGCTACACCTTC	CASSPGYGYTF
TRBV19	-	TRBJ1-5	TRBD1	TGTGCCAGTAGCGAACAGGGGAATTTGTATAGCAATCAGCCCCAGCATTTT	CASSEQGNLYSNQPQHF
TRBV20-1	-	TRBJ1-1	-	TGCAGTGCTAGAGATTTTCCGCAAGCTTTCTTT	CSARDFPQAFF
TRBV19	-	TRBJ2-2	-	TGTGCCAGTAGTATCGACTACCCAGGGCTAATGGGGGAGCTGTTTTTT	CASSIDYPGLMGELFF
TRBV5-6	-	TRBJ1-4	-	TGTGCCAGCAGCTTAGAGCCAGAAGACGAAAAACTGTTTTTT	CASSLEPEDEKLFF
TRBV4-3	-	TRBJ2-3	TRBD2	TGCGCCAGCAGCCAAGAATTAAGGGGAGGGGCAGATACGCAGTATTTT	CASSQELRGGADTQYF
TRBV19	-	TRBJ1-5	TRBD1	TGTGCCAGCCTCCCGGACAGGACCCATAGCAATCAGCCCCAGCATTTT	CASLPDRTHSNQPQHF
TRBV9	-	TRBJ2-5	TRBD1	TGTGCCAGCGGGACAGGGGGCATAGAGACCCAGTACTTC	CASGTGGIETQYF
TRBV7-6	-	TRBJ2-7	TRBD1	TGTGCCAGCAGCCTTACCGGGACAGGGTCCTACGAGCAGTACTTC	CASSLTGTGSYEQYF
TRBV18	-	TRBJ2-5	-	TGTGCCAGCTCACCGACGGGGTCCCAAGAGACCCAGTACTTC	CASSPTGSQETQYF
TRBV7-9	-	TRBJ2-1	-	TGTGCCAGCAGCTTGGGGGGGCCGTCCTACAATGAGCAGTTCTTC	CASSLGGPSYNEQFF
TRBV18	-	TRBJ1-1	-	TGTGCCAGCTCACCACCAGGGAGGAGTGGCACTGAAGCTTTCTTT	CASSPPGRSGTEAFF
TRBV2	-	TRBJ1-2	-	TGTGCCAGCAGAGGGTCCGGGACCGCCACCTATGGCTACACCTTC	CASRGSGTATYGYTF
TRBV6-1	-	TRBJ1-1	-	TGTGCCAGCAGTGAGGCAGACATGAACACTGAAGCTTTCTTT	CASSEADMNTEAFF
TRBV5-6	-	TRBJ1-3	-	TGTGCCAGCAGCTTGGGGCACTCTGGAAACACCATATATTTT	CASSLGHSGNTIYF
TRBV5-1	-	TRBJ1-1	-	TGCGCCAGCAGCGAGACCGGGAGGGAGACTGAAGCTTTCTTT	CASSETGRETEAFF
TRBV5-4	-	TRBJ1-1	-	TGTGCCAGCAGCTTGGGACTGCCGGGGAGCGCTGAAGCTTTCTTT	CASSLGLPGSAEAFF
TRBV9	-	TRBJ2-2	TRBD1	TGTGCCAGCAGCGCATCATATTTTACAGGGGGCCCCGGGGAGCTGTTTTTT	CASSASYFTGGPGELFF
TRBV9	-	TRBJ1-2	TRBD1	TGTGCCAGCAGCGCAGGGGACAGGGTATATGGCTACACCTTC	CASSAGDRVYGYTF
TRBV2	-	TRBJ2-5	-	TGTGCCAGCAGCCGTGGAGGGGTGGAGACCCAGTACTTC	CASSRGGVETQYF
TRBV9	once	TRBJ1-2	-	TGTGCCAGCAGCGTAGCTCCAGGACAGAGCTACACCTTC	CASSVAPGQSYTF
TRBV9	-	TRBJ1-4	-	TGTGCCAGCAGCCTCCGCCAGGGTTCTGAAAAACTGTTTTTT	CASSLRQGSEKLFF
TRBV2	-	TRBJ2-2	TRBD1	TGTGCCATACAGCAAAGGGACAGCCCAAGTGGGGAGCTGTTTTTT	CAIQQRDSPSGELFF
TRBV5-1	-	TRBJ2-7	TRBD1	TGCGCCAGCAGCTTGGGGGACAGGGTAACCTACGAGCAGTACTTC	CASSLGDRVTYEQYF
TRBV11-2	-	TRBJ1-1	TRBD1	TGTGCCAGTGGAGGGGACAGGAACACTGAAGCTTTCTTT	CASGGDRNTEAFF
TRBV5-1	-	TRBJ2-1	TRBD2	TGCGCCAGCAGCTCCCCTTTGGGCCAGCGGGGGAACAATGAGCAGTTCTTC	CASSSPLGQRGNNEQFF